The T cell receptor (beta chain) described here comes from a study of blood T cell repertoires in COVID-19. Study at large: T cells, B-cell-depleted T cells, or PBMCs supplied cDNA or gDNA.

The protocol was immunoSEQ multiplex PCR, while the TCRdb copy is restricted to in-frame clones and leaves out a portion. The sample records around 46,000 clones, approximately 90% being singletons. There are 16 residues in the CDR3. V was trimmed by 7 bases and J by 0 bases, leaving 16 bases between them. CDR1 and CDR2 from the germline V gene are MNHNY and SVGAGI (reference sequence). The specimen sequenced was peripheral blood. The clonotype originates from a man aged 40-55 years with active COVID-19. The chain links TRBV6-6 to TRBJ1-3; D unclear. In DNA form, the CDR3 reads TGTGCCAGCACCGAAGGAGGCCCGAGCTCTGGAAACACCATATATTTT. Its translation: CASTEGGPSSGNTIYF.